One and the same sample provided the 25 T cell receptor beta chains below, sequenced in a study of blood T cells in healthy people across ages. Through a sample-barcoded 5' primer and a J-beta primer mix, a second PCR was run for about 6 to 12 cycles. TCRdb re-derived calls from the 5' RACE reads in MiXCR, one entry per CDR3 protein. The sample records 980,000 or so distinct CDR3 sequences, about 48% being singletons. Sequencing was done on a sample of blood. These receptors originate from a man aged 30-40 years in good health.

V gene TRBV7-8 combines with J gene TRBJ1-4, with D hard to call. CDR3 length: 16 amino acids. V dropped 5 bases and J dropped 2 bases, with 15 bases sitting between them. The germline V gene encodes CDR1 SGHVS and CDR2 FQNEAQ. CDR3 residues: CASSLGLGLTNEKLFF. DNA for the CDR3: TGTGCCAGCAGCCTGGGTCTGGGGTTGACTAATGAAAAACTGTTTTTT.

The J gene is TRBJ2-7, the V gene TRBV12-3 or TRBV12-4, with 13 nucleotides matching TRBD2. The CDR3 has 17 amino acids. With 7 bases clipped from V and 0 bases from J, the junction kept 9 bases outside the gene matches. The CDR3 is CASTTSGGYFLSYEQYF. CDR3 nucleotide sequence: TGTGCCAGCACGACTAGCGGGGGGTATTTCCTCTCCTACGAGCAGTACTTC.

The chain has TRBV25-1 and TRBJ2-7; TRBD2 might be the D (6 bases). Near its end, the DNA agrees better with TRBJ2-5, so the J call may be wrong. The CDR3 is 14 residues long. CDR1 and CDR2 (germline): MGHDK, SYGVNS. The CDR3 sequence is CASSEGLARETQYF. In DNA form, the CDR3 reads TGTGCCAGCAGTGAGGGTCTAGCGCGCGAGACCCAGTACTTC.

This clonotype appeared a few times. This chain uses TRBV20-1 with TRBJ2-1; D possibly corresponds to TRBD2 (6 bases). Germline V gene sequence: CDR1 DFQATT, CDR2 SNEGSKA (reference sequence). V was trimmed by 0 bases and J by 10 bases, leaving 10 bases between them. This CDR3 comprises 12 residues. Here the CDR3 reads CSARDTLAEQFF. The CDR3 DNA is TGCAGTGCTAGAGATACCCTAGCGGAGCAGTTCTTC.

The rearrangement joins TRBV20-1 to TRBJ1-2; D is uncertain. Germline V gene lookup returns CDR1 DFQATT and CDR2 SNEGSKA (reference sequence). The CDR3 is made up of 14 amino acids. The V end lost 6 bases, the J end lost 0 bases, and 14 bases lay between the germline ends. Here the CDR3 reads CSADSGLPNYGYTF. The CDR3 DNA reads as TGCAGTGCCGATTCGGGCCTTCCTAACTATGGCTACACCTTC.

The chain employs TRBV24-1 and TRBJ2-3, with D perhaps TRBD2 (6 bases). The CDR3 sequence is 16 residues long. V was cut by 0 bases and J by 5 bases, with 14 bases left in between. The germline CDR1 and CDR2 sequences are KGHDR and SFDVKD. The CDR3 reads CATSDLGAGGLDTQYF. In DNA form, the CDR3 reads TGTGCCACCAGTGATTTGGGAGCGGGTGGGCTAGATACGCAGTATTTT.

The chain combines TRBV25-1 with TRBJ2-7; D is unresolved. The CDR3 extends over 15 amino acids. V was cut by 2 bases and J by 4 bases, with 15 bases left in between. The germline gives CDR1 MGHDK, CDR2 SYGVNS. The CDR3 protein is CASSEVSQPPYEQYF. The DNA for the CDR3 is TGTGCCAGCAGTGAAGTGTCACAGCCTCCGTACGAGCAGTACTTC.

The chain uses TRBV20-1 and TRBJ2-3, with D unresolved. V dropped 0 bases and J dropped 2 bases, with 21 bases sitting between them. The CDR3 has 18 residues. The V gene's germline CDR1 is DFQATT and CDR2 SNEGSKA (reference sequence). The CDR3 reads CSARERASGRTITDTQYF. The DNA of the CDR3 is TGCAGTGCTAGAGAACGGGCGTCGGGCAGAACCATCACAGATACGCAGTATTTT.

Details on this clonotype: This clone may be a read error of a much larger clone one base away. V usage is TRBV11-1 and J usage is TRBJ2-5; no firm D call. Germline loops: CDR1 SGHAT, CDR2 FQDESV (reference sequence). CDR3 length: 11 amino acids. The CDR3 region has the DNA TGTGCCAACAGCGTTCAAGAGACCCAGTACTTC. It translates to CANSVQETQYF.

The CDR3 DNA follows: TGTGCCAGCAGTTACCAGCGGGCCCTCTCCTACGAGCAGTACTTC. Translated: CASSYQRALSYEQYF. The V gene is TRBV6-6, the J gene TRBJ2-7; D might be TRBD2 (6 bases). Germline V CDR1 and CDR2: MNHNY, SVGAGI (reference sequence). There are 15 residues in the CDR3. V was shortened by 2 bases and J by 0 bases, with 11 bases between the two germline ends.

The V call is TRBV6-6, the J call TRBJ2-5; possible D gene TRBD1, 6 bases. The germline CDR1 and CDR2 sequences are MNHNY and SVGAGI (reference sequence). The V and J ends lost 6 bases and 11 bases respectively, with 19 bases between them. The CDR3 covers 13 residues. Here the CDR3 DNA reads TGTGCCAGCAGAAGAGATACAGGGAATGAGCAGTACTTC. As protein: CASRRDTGNEQYF.

This clonotype was recorded at least ten times. This chain connects TRBV5-1 to TRBJ2-5; the D gene is possibly TRBD2 (6 bases). The ends were cut back, 4 bases at V and 2 bases at J, with 24 bases in the middle. This CDR3 comprises 18 residues. Looked up from germline, CDR1 is SGHRS and CDR2 is YFSETQ. This chain's CDR3 is CASSVASGVAQRQETQYF. The DNA of the CDR3 is TGCGCCAGCAGCGTTGCATCGGGGGTGGCCCAACGACAAGAGACCCAGTACTTC.

This clonotype was seen more than once but under ten times. The rearrangement links TRBV7-2 to TRBJ2-1; 7 bases agree with TRBD1. The CDR3 runs 15 residues. V shed 2 bases and J 7 bases; nucleotides not matched to a gene: 8. CDR1 SGHTA and CDR2 FQGNSA come from the germline V gene. The CDR3: CASSLNRGEGNEQFF. The CDR3 DNA sequence: TGTGCCAGCAGCTTAAACAGGGGCGAAGGGAATGAGCAGTTCTTC.

The J gene is TRBJ1-5, the V gene TRBV12-3 or TRBV12-4; D gene ambiguous. There are 15 residues in the CDR3. Trimming cost V 3 bases and J 0 bases, with 9 bases left between them. The CDR3 region has the DNA TGTGCCAGCAGTTTGAGACCTAATAGCAATCAGCCCCAGCATTTT. Translating it yields CASSLRPNSNQPQHF.

The rearrangement joins TRBV6-5 to TRBJ2-7; TRBD1 might be the D (5 bases). CDR1 is MNHEY, CDR2 SVGAGI, per germline. The CDR3 extends over 14 amino acids. Trimming cost V 2 bases and J 7 bases, with 15 bases left between them. For the CDR3, the DNA is TGTGCCAGCAGTTACATTCCCAGGGAACAGGAGCAGTACTTC. Translation: CASSYIPREQEQYF.

This clonotype was counted many times. The chain couples TRBV20-1 to TRBJ2-3, with a possible D match to TRBD1 (5 bases). Germline CDR1 reads DFQATT; CDR2 reads SNEGSKA (reference sequence). With 0 bases removed from V and 6 bases from J, the gap between germline ends came to 16 bases. CDR3 length: 15 residues. CDR3 coding DNA: TGCAGTGCTAGAGATTTACTGAGCTCAGGGGATACGCAGTATTTT. This sequence encodes CSARDLLSSGDTQYF.

V and J are TRBV18 and TRBJ1-1, with 8 positions matching TRBD1. V was pared by 5 bases and J by 4 bases, with 9 bases of the junction left unmatched. This CDR3 region has 15 residues. CDR1 is KGHSH and CDR2 is LQKENI in the germline V gene. The CDR3 DNA sequence: TGTGCCAGCTCATTTTGGACAGGGACGGGCACTGAAGCTTTCTTT. Encoded protein: CASSFWTGTGTEAFF.

V gene TRBV27 combines with J gene TRBJ1-2; possibly TRBD1 for D (6 bases). CDR1 is MNHEY and CDR2 is SMNVEV in the germline V gene (reference sequence). This CDR3 is built from 14 residues. V dropped 4 bases and J dropped 5 bases, with 14 bases sitting between them. CDR3 coding DNA: TGTGCCAGCAGTTCCCTCGGGGGCCCTTATGGCTACACCTTC. Encoded protein: CASSSLGGPYGYTF.

This clonotype occurred a few times. This chain links TRBV12-3 or TRBV12-4 with TRBJ1-5; TRBD1 is a possible D gene (5 bases). This CDR3 is built from 14 residues. V was pared by 4 bases and J by 4 bases, with 11 bases between. For the CDR3, the DNA is TGTGCCAGCAGTTGGTTTGGGGGGAATCAGCCCCAGCATTTT. Encoded protein: CASSWFGGNQPQHF.

Only a few counts were recorded for this clonotype. The chain links TRBV20-1 to TRBJ2-7; 7 bases line up with TRBD2. V lost 3 bases to trimming and J lost 2 bases; unmatched junction nucleotides: 7. CDR1 is DFQATT, CDR2 SNEGSKA, per germline (reference sequence). This CDR3 contains 14 residues. As DNA, the CDR3 is TGCAGTGCTAGTGAAGCGGGGCTGGCCTACGAGCAGTACTTC. Translation: CSASEAGLAYEQYF.

The table lists this clonotype with a few counts. V usage is TRBV3-1 and J usage is TRBJ2-1, with D maybe TRBD2 (6 bases). The CDR3 sequence is 15 residues long. The germline gives CDR1 LGHDT, CDR2 YNNKEL (reference sequence). Trimming took 2 bases from V and 9 from J, leaving 17 bases between them. The CDR3: CASSQFPSVGSEQFF. CDR3 in DNA: TGTGCCAGCAGCCAATTTCCTAGCGTGGGGAGTGAGCAGTTCTTC.

This clonotype has just a few counts. This rearrangement joins TRBV12-3 or TRBV12-4 to TRBJ2-4; D not resolved. This CDR3 contains 15 residues. V was cut by 8 bases and J by 0 bases, with 14 bases left in between. The CDR3 DNA sequence: TGTGCCAGCTCTTTGGGGTTAACAGCCAAAAACATTCAGTACTTC. Its protein product is CASSLGLTAKNIQYF.

This clonotype was seen a handful of times. This rearrangement joins TRBV7-2 to TRBJ1-2; 7 bases are a match to TRBD1. The CDR3 length is 15 residues. After removal of 6 bases from V and 0 bases from J, the junction contained 7 bases not matched to a gene. Germline CDR1 reads SGHTA; CDR2 reads FQGNSA. CDR3 nucleotides: TGTGCCAGCAGTCCCCGGGACAGAGCTAACTATGGCTACACCTTC. Amino acids: CASSPRDRANYGYTF.

The table lists this clonotype with a count of one. The J gene is TRBJ1-2, the V gene TRBV7-2; D not certain. The CDR3 loop spans 15 amino acids. V shed 5 bases and J shed 4 bases, with 17 bases lying between them. Germline V gene lookup returns CDR1 SGHTA and CDR2 FQGNSA. The CDR3: CASSIQTGSGYGYTF. As DNA, the CDR3 is TGTGCCAGCAGCATACAAACGGGTAGCGGCTATGGCTACACCTTC.

This clonotype came up once. The genes are TRBV7-9 and TRBJ2-5, with D unclear. CDR1 is SEHNR, CDR2 FQNEAQ, per germline (reference sequence). This CDR3 has 16 amino acids. V was pared by 5 bases and J by 4 bases, with 20 bases between. The CDR3 region is CASSRFRFESRETQYF. In DNA, the CDR3 is TGTGCCAGCAGCCGGTTTAGGTTTGAAAGCCGAGAGACCCAGTACTTC.